This entry describes one TCR beta chain. Its antigen has not been determined. Within one base of it there is no much larger clone, and no base qualities were kept. Trimming takes 2 bases from V and 3 bases from J, and the germline ends sit 8 bases apart. Including the terminal cysteine and phenylalanine, the CDR3 comprises 14 residues. Only CDR3 DNA is held: 42 bases, read in frame from base 1. As encoded in the germline V gene (reference sequence), CDR1 is SGHNT while CDR2 is YYREEE. This sample was taken from a study of blood T cell repertoires in COVID-19 (dated by TCRdb to the early 2020s). In terms of the full investigation: ImmuneRACE Cohort 3 recovered participants were defined by two consecutive negative NP/OP PCR tests, healthcare professional clearance, or symptom resolution. Samples from collaborators originated in the United States, Italy and Spain and spanned both the acute and convalescent phases of COVID-19. The prospective study material was composed of cDNA or gDNA derived from T cells, B-cell-depleted T cells, or PBMCs. Subjects who had been exposed to COVID-19, were actively infected with it, or had recovered from it provided the deeply sampled blood TCRbeta repertoires that made up the dataset. The repertoires were made available in a free public database intended to serve as a resource for research on the immune response to SARS-CoV-2. The samples were drawn from the first 160 participants of the ongoing ImmuneRACE study and from 1,254 subjects provided by 6 global collaborators. A de-identified subject ID, COVID-19 status, age in years and sex were almost always included in the sample metadata. HLA class I and class II types, where available, came from metadata supplied by the sample provider rather than from assay-based typing. On the study overall, not on this receptor specifically: The amount of clinical and demographic metadata varied by source and participant and was provided uncurated.

Enrolling through a virtual design, the prospective study's participants ranged in age from roughly 18 to 100 years and lived across 24 United States geographic areas. In the prospective study, participants were assigned to cohorts based on the clinical history participants reported in a screening survey and a study questionnaire. In the prospective study, mobile phlebotomists collected whole blood, serum and a nasopharyngeal or oropharyngeal swab from each participant. Over a roughly two-month period, participants in the prospective study had the option of providing additional blood draws and questionnaires. Before DNA extraction, prospective study blood samples were shipped either frozen or at room temperature. TCRbeta CDR3 regions were amplified from genomic DNA by means of the immunoSEQ Assay, a bias-controlled multiplex PCR. The study's processing was this. Nucleated cell counts per sample were estimated from amplification of reference gene primers within the assay. To quantify the absolute abundance of each unique TCRbeta CDR3 rearrangement, sequence reads were collapsed and filtered. For each sample, productive Simpson clonality was calculated as the square root of Simpson's diversity index over productive rearrangements. TCRdb retrieved this table from immuneACCESS and kept in-frame rearrangements only. Not all clones are present; in checked studies, unresolved V genes account for under half, and no reason is known for the remainder. D and trimming come from the DNA, and the V and J calls and clone size come from that table. The sample table shows over 250,000 clones, and more than 70% are seen once. Around 2% of the sample lies in the top ten.

The rearrangement joined TRBV5-4 to TRBJ2-2, with the D gene call left open. The sequence came from an older woman in a cohort exposed to, infected with or recovered from COVID-19 (not recorded which). The sequenced material came from PBMCs or T cells enriched from blood (not recorded which). The nucleotide sequence reads TGTGCCAGCAGCTTTGGGCTTTACACCGGGGAGCTGTTTTTT. Its protein reads: CASSFGLYTGELFF.